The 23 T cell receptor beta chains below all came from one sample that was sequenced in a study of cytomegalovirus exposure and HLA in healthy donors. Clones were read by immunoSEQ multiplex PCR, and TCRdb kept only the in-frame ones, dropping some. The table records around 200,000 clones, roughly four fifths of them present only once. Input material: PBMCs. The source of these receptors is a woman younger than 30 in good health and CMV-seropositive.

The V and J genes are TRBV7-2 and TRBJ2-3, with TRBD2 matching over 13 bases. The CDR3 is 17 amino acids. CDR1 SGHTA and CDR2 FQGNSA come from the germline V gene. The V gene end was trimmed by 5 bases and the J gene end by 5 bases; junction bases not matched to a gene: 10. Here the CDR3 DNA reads TGTGCCAGCAGCCAAACTAGCGGGGGGGCCGTGGGAGATACGCAGTATTTT. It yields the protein CASSQTSGGAVGDTQYF.

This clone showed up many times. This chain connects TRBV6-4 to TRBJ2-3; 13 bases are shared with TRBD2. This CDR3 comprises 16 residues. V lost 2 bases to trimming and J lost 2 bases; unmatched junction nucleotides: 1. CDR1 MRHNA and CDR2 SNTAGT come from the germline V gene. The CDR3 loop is CASSDTSGGATDTQYF. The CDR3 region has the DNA TGTGCCAGCAGTGACACTAGCGGGGGGGCCACAGATACGCAGTATTTT.

In nucleotides, the CDR3 is TGTGCCAGCAGCCCCCAGGAATCGCCCTATGGCTACACCTTC. As protein: CASSPQESPYGYTF. The chain is built from TRBV16 and TRBJ1-2, with unresolved D. Trimming cost V 4 bases and J 4 bases, with 13 bases left between them. The CDR3 runs 14 residues. Germline assignment: CDR1 KGHSY and CDR2 FQNENV. The full variable domain, in which reference TRBV16 and TRBJ1-2 provide the parts outside the CDR3, is GEEVAQTPKHLVRGEGQKAKLYCAPIKGHSYVFWYQQVLKNEFKFLISFQNENVFDETGMPKERFSAKCLPNSPCSLEIQATKLEDSAVYFCASSPQESPYGYTFGSGTRLTVV.

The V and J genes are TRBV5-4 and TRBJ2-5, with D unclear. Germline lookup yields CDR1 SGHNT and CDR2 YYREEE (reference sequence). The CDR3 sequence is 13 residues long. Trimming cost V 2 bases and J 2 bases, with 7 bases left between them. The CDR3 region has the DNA TGTGCCAGCAGCTTAAAAGCGCAAGAGACCCAGTACTTC. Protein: CASSLKAQETQYF.

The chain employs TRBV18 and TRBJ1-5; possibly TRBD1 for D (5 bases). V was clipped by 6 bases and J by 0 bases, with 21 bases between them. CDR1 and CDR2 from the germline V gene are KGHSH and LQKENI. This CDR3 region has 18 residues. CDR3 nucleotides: TGTGCCAGCTCTCATGACACCCTGGGGGGATATAGCAATCAGCCCCAGCATTTT. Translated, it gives CASSHDTLGGYSNQPQHF.

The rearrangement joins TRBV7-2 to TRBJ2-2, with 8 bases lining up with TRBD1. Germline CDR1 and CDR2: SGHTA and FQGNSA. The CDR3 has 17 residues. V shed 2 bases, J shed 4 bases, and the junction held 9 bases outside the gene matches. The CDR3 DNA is TGTGCCAGCAGCTTAACGGGGACAGGAGTATTCACCGGGGAGCTGTTTTTT. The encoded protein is CASSLTGTGVFTGELFF. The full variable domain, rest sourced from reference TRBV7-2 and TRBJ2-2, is GAGVSQSPSNKVTEKGKDVELRCDPISGHTALYWYRQSLGQGLEFLIYFQGNSAPDKSGLPSDRFSAERTGGSVSTLTIQRTQQEDSAVYLCASSLTGTGVFTGELFFGEGSRLTVL.

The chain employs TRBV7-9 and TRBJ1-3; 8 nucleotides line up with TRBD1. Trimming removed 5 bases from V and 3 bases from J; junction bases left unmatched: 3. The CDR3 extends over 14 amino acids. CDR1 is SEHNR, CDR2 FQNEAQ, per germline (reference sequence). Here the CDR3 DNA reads TGTGCCAGCAGCCAGGGACAGGTTGGAAACACCATATATTTT. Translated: CASSQGQVGNTIYF.

The CDR3 loop reads CASSGGGLETQYF. Here the CDR3 DNA reads TGTGCCAGCAGTGGCGGGGGGTTGGAGACCCAGTACTTC. The chain joins TRBV5-6 to TRBJ2-5, with 8 positions matching TRBD2. The ends lost 5 bases at V and 5 bases at J; junction bases unmatched: 5. The length of the CDR3 is 13 residues. Germline lookup yields CDR1 SGHDT and CDR2 YYEEEE.

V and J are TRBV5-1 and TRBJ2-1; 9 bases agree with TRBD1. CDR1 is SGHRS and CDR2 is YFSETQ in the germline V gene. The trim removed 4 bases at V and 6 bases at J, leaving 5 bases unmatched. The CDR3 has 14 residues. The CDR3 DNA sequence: TGCGCCAGCAGCGAGGGACAGGGCGGCAATGAGCAGTTCTTC. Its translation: CASSEGQGGNEQFF.

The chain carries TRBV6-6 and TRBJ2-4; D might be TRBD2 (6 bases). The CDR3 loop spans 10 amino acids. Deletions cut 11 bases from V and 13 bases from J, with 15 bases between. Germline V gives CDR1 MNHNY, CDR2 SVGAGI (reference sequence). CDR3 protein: CASGVTAQYF. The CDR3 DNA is TGTGCCTCGGGAGTTACTGCACAGTACTTC.

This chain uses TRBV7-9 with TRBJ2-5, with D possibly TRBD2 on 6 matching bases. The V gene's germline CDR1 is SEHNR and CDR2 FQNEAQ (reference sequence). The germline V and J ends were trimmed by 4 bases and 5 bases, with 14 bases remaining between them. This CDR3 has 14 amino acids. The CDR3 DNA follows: TGTGCCAGCAGCTCACGGGGGTTTGGGGAGACCCAGTACTTC. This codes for CASSSRGFGETQYF.

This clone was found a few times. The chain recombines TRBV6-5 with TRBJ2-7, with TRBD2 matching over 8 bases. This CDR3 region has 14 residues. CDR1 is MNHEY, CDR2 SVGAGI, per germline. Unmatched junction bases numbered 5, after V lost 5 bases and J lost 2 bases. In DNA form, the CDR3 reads TGTGCCAGCAGTCAAGGACTAGCTACCTACGAGCAGTACTTC. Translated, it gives CASSQGLATYEQYF.

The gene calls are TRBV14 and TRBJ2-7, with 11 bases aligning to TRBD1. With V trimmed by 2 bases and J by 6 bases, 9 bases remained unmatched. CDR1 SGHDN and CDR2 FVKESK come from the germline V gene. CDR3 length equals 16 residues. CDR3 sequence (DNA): TGTGCCAGCAGCCAAAGAACCGGGACAGGGGGTAGCGAGCAGTACTTC. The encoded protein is CASSQRTGTGGSEQYF.

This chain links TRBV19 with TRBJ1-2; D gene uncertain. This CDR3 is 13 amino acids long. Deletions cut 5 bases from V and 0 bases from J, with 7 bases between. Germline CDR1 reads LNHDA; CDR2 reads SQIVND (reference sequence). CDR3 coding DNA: TGTGCCAGTAGTCGGGATCCTAACTATGGCTACACCTTC. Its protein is CASSRDPNYGYTF.

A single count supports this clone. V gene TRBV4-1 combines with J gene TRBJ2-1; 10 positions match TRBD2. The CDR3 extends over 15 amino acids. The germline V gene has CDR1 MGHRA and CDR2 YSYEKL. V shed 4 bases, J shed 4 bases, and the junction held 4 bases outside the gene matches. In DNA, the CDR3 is TGCGCCAGCAGCCTCCTAGCGGGAGCTTACAATGAGCAGTTCTTC. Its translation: CASSLLAGAYNEQFF.

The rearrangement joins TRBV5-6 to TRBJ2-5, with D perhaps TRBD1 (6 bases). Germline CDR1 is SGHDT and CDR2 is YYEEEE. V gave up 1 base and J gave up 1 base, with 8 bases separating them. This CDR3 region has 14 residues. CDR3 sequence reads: CASSLLQGQETQYF. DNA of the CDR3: TGTGCCAGCAGCTTGTTACAGGGCCAAGAGACCCAGTACTTC.

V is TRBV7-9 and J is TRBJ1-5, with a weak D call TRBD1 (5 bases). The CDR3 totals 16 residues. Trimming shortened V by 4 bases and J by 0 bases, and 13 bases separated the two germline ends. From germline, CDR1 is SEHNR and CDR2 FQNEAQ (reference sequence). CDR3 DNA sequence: TGTGCCAGCAGCTCCTCCTCGGGGGATAGCAATCAGCCCCAGCATTTT. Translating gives CASSSSSGDSNQPQHF.

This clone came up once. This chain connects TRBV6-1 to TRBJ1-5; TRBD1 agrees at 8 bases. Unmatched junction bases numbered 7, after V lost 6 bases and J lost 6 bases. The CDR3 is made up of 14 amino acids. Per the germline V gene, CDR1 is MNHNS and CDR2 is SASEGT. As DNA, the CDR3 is TGTGCCAGCAGGGTGGGCAGGGGGCCTCAGCCCCAGCATTTT. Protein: CASRVGRGPQPQHF.

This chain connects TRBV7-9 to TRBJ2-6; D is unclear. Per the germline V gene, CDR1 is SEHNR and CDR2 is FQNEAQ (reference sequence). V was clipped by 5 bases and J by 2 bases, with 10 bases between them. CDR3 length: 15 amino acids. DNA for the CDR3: TGTGCCAGCAGCCCCTACTTAACTGGGGCCAACGTCCTGACTTTC. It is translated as CASSPYLTGANVLTF.

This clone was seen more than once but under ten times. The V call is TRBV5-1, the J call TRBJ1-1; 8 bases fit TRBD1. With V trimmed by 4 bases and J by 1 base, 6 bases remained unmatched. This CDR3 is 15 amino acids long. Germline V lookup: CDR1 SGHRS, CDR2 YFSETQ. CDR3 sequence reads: CASSLQGAGNTEAFF. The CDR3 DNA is TGCGCCAGCAGCCTCCAGGGGGCAGGGAACACTGAAGCTTTCTTT.

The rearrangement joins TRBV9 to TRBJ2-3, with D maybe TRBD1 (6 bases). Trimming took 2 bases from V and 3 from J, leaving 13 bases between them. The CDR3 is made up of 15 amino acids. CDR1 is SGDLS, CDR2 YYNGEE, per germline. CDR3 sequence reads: CASSVTGSGTDTQYF. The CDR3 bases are TGTGCCAGCAGCGTTACAGGGTCGGGTACAGATACGCAGTATTTT.

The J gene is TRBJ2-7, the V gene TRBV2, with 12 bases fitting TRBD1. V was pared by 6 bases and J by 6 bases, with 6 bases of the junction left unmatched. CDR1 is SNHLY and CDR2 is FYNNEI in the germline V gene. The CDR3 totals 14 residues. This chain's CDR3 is CASRGDRGRGEQYF. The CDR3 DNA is TGTGCCAGCAGGGGGGACAGGGGGCGAGGCGAGCAGTACTTC.

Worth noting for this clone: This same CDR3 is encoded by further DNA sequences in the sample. CDR3 sequence (DNA): TGTGCCAGCAGCTTGGCGGGCACAGATACGCAGTATTTT. Its protein is CASSLAGTDTQYF. The genes are TRBV11-2 and TRBJ2-3; D remains ambiguous. Germline CDR1 and CDR2: SGHAT and FQNNGV. Deletions cut 3 bases from V and 1 base from J, with 5 bases between. The CDR3 has 13 amino acids.